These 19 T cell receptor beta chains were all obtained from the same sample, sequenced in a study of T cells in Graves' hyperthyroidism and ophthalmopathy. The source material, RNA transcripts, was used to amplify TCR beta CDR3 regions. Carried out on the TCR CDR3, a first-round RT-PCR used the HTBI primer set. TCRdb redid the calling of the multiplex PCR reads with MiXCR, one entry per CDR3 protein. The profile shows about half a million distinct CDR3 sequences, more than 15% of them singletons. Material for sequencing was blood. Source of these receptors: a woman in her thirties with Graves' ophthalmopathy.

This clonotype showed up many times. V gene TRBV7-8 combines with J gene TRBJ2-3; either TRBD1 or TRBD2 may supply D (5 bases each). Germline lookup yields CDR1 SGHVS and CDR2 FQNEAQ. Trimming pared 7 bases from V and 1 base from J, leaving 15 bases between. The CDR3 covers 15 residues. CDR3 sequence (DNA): TGTGCCAGCACGCGTGATGGGGGAGGCACAGATACGCAGTATTTT. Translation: CASTRDGGGTDTQYF. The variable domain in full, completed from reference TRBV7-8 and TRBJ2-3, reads GAGVSQSPRYKVAKRGQDVALRCDPISGHVSLFWYQQALGQGPEFLTYFQNEAQLDKSGLPSDRFFAERPEGSVSTLKIQRTQQEDSAVYLCASTRDGGGTDTQYFGPGTRLTVL.

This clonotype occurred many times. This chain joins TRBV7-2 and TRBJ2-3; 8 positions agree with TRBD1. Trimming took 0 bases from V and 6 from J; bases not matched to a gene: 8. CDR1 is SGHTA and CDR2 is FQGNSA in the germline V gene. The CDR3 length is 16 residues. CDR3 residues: CASSLAAGGLGDTQYF. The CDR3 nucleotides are TGTGCCAGCAGCTTAGCCGCAGGGGGCTTAGGGGATACGCAGTATTTT.

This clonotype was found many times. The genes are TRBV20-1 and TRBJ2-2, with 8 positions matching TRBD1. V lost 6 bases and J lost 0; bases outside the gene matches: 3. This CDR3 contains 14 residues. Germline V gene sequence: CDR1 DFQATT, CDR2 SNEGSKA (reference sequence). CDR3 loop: CSAQTGANTGELFF. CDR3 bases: TGCAGTGCCCAGACAGGGGCGAACACCGGGGAGCTGTTTTTT.

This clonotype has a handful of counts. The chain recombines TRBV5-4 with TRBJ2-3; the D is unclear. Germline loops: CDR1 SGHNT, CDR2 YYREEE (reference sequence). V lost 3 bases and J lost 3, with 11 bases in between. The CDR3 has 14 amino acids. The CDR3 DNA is TGTGCCAGCAGCTCCATCACCGGGACAGATACGCAGTATTTT. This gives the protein CASSSITGTDTQYF.

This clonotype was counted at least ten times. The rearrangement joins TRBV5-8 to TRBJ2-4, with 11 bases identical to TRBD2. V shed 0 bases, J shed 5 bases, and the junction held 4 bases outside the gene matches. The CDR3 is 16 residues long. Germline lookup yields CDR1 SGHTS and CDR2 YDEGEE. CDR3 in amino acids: CASSLGLAGSENIQYF. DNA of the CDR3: TGTGCCAGCAGCTTGGGACTAGCGGGATCGGAAAACATTCAGTACTTC.

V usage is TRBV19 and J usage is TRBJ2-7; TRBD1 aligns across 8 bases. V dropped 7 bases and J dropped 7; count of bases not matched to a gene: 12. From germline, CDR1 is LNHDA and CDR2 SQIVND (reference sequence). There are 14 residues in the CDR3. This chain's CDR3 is CASTSGTGSGEQYF. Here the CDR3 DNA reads TGTGCCAGTACCTCCGGGACAGGTAGTGGGGAGCAGTACTTC.

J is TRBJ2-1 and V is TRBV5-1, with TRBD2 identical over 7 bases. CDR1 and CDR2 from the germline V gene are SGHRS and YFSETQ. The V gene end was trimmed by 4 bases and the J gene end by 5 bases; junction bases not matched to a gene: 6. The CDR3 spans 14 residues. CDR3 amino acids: CASSIQLADNEQFF. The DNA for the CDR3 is TGCGCCAGCAGCATCCAGCTAGCGGACAATGAGCAGTTCTTC.

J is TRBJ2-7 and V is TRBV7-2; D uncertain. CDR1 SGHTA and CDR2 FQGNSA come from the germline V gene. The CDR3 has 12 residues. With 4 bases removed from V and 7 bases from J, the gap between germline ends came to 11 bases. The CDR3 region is CASSSFQAEQYF. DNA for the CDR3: TGTGCCAGCAGCTCCTTCCAAGCAGAGCAGTACTTC. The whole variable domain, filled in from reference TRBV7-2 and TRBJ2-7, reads GAGVSQSPSNKVTEKGKDVELRCDPISGHTALYWYRQSLGQGLEFLIYFQGNSAPDKSGLPSDRFSAERTGGSVSTLTIQRTQQEDSAVYLCASSSFQAEQYFGPGTRLTVT.

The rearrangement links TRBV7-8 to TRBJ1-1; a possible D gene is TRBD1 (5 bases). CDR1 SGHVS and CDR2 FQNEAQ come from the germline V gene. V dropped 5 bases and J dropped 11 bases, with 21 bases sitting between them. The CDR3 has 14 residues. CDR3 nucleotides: TGTGCCAGCAGCCCAGGGCACCTTAGGATTGGGGCTTTCTTT. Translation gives CASSPGHLRIGAFF.

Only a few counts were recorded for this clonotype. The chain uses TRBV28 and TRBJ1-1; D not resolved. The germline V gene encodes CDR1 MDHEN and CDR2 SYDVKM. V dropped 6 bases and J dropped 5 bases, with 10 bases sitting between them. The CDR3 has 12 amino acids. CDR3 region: CASSSLRTEAFF. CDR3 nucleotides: TGTGCCAGCAGCTCTCTTAGGACTGAAGCTTTCTTT. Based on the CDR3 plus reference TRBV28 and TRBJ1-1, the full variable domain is DVKVTQSSRYLVKRTGEKVFLECVQDMDHENMFWYRQDPGLGLRLIYFSYDVKMKEKGDIPEGYSVSREKKERFSLILESASTNQTSMYLCASSSLRTEAFFGQGTRLTVV.

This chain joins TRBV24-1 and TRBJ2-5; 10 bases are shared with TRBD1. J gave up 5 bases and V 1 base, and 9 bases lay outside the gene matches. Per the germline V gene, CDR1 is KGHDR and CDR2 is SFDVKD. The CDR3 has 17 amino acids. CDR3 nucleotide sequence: TGTGCCACCAGTGATTTCCTCGCGGGGACAGGGGTCGAGACCCAGTACTTC. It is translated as CATSDFLAGTGVETQYF.

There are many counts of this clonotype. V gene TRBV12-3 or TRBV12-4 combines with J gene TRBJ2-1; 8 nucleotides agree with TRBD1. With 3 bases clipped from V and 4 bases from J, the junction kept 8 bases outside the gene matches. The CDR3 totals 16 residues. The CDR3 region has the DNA TGTGCCAGCAGTTTCCGAGGACAGGGACGGTACAATGAGCAGTTCTTC. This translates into CASSFRGQGRYNEQFF.

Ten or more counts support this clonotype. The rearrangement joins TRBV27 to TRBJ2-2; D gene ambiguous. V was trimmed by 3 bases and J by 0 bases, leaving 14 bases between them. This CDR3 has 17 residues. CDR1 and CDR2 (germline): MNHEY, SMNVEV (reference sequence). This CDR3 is CASSFSHFAPNTGELFF. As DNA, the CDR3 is TGTGCCAGCAGTTTCTCCCACTTCGCTCCGAACACCGGGGAGCTGTTTTTT.

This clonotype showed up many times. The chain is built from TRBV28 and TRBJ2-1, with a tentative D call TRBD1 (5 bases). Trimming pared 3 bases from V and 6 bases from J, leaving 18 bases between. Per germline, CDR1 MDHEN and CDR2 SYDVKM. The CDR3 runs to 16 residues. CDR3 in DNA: TGTGCCAGCAGTTTGAGGACAAGCCCTCCGTCCAATGAGCAGTTCTTC. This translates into CASSLRTSPPSNEQFF.

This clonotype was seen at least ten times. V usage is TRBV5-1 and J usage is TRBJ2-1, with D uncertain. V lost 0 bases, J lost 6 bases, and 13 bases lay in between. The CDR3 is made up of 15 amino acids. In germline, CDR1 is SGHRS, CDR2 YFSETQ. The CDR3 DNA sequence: TGCGCCAGCAGCTTGGTCCTATCGGAGTCCAATGAGCAGTTCTTC. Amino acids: CASSLVLSESNEQFF.

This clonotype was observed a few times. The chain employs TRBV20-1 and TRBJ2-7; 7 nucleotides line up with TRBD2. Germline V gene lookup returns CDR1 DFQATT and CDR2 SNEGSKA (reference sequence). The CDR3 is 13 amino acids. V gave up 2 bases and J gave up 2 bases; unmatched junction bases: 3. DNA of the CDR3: TGCAGTGCTAGATCCAGCGGGGCCTACGAGCAGTACTTC. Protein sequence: CSARSSGAYEQYF.

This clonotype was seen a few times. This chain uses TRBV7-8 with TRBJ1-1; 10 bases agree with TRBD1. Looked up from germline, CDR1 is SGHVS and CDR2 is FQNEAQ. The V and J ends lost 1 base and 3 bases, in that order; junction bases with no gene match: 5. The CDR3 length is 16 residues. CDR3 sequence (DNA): TGTGCCAGCAGCTTAGGACAGGGGGCAGGGGACACTGAAGCTTTCTTT. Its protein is CASSLGQGAGDTEAFF.

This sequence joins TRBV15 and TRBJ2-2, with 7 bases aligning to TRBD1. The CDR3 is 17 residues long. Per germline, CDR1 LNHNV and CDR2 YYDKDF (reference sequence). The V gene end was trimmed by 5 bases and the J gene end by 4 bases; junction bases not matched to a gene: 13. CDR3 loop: CATSQGPGGPITGELFF. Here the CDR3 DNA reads TGTGCCACCAGCCAAGGGCCAGGGGGACCTATCACCGGGGAGCTGTTTTTT.

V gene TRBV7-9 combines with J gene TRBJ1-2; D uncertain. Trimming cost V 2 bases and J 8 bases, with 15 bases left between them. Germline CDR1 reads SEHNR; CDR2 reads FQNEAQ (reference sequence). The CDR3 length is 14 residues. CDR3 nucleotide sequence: TGTGCCAGCAGCTTATCTCTACAGAGAGAGGGCTACACCTTC. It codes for CASSLSLQREGYTF.